The 10 T cell receptor beta chains reported below all come from one sample, sequenced in a study of T cells in Graves' hyperthyroidism and ophthalmopathy (dated by TCRdb to the late 2010s). Preparation of the library involved multiplex PCR. The instrument given in TCRdb is Illumina HiSeq 2000. The TCR beta CDR3 regions were amplified from the RNA transcripts. The first round of RT-PCR for the TCR CDR3 was performed with the HTBI primer set and the Qiagen OneStep RT-PCR kit. The public sequencing data were trimmed at Q25 with fastp and processed into clonotypes with MiXCR by TCRdb, which kept only in-frame beta chains. Merged by CDR3 protein, the rows form single entries marked with the most common genes and DNA. Across this sample there are hundreds of thousands of distinct CDR3 sequences, with approximately 36% seen only once. The top ten hold roughly 31% of the sample. Sequenced: blood. These receptors were taken from a woman aged 40-49 years with Graves' hyperthyroidism.

The V gene is TRBV4-2, the J gene TRBJ2-7; weak D call: TRBD2 (7 bases). V lost 6 bases, J lost 5 bases, and 23 bases lay in between. This CDR3 spans 16 amino acids. Germline V gene data show CDR1 as LGHNA and CDR2 as YNFKEQ. CDR3 DNA: TGTGCCAGCAGTACCTCGGGGAGGGGGAAACCCCACGAGCAGTACTTC. Residues: CASSTSGRGKPHEQYF.

As to this clonotype: It may be a read error: a sequence one base away is much more abundant. This chain links TRBV12-3 or TRBV12-4 with TRBJ1-2; no clear D gene. CDR3 size: 12 residues. Trimming cost V 8 bases and J 5 bases, with 12 bases left between them. The CDR3 loop reads CASGLGEYGYTF. The CDR3 DNA reads as TGTGCCAGCGGACTAGGAGAATATGGCTACACCTTC.

This clonotype was detected ten times or more. The chain joins TRBV7-9 to TRBJ1-1; no clear D gene. The CDR3 is 11 amino acids. Germline CDR1 is SEHNR and CDR2 is FQNEAQ (reference sequence). The CDR3 here is CAGRVGTEAFF. The CDR3 DNA sequence: TGTGCAGGAAGGGTCGGCACTGAAGCTTTCTTT.

The DNA for the CDR3 is TGTGCCAGCAGCTCCCGTGAGGGGCCTGGACTGGAGACCCAGTACTTC. Amino acid sequence: CASSSREGPGLETQYF. The V gene is TRBV7-9, the J gene TRBJ2-5; either TRBD1 or TRBD2 may fit D (5 bases each). Looked up from germline, CDR1 is SEHNR and CDR2 is FQNEAQ (reference sequence). V dropped 4 bases and J dropped 5 bases, with 20 bases sitting between them. This CDR3 is 16 amino acids long.

This clonotype was observed at least ten times. The genes are TRBV27 and TRBJ1-4; 9 bases are a match to TRBD1. Germline V gene lookup returns CDR1 MNHEY and CDR2 SMNVEV (reference sequence). V dropped 3 bases and J dropped 8; count of bases not matched to a gene: 10. CDR3 length: 16 residues. DNA for the CDR3: TGTGCCAGCAGTTTCCGGCCGGGACAGGGTGACGAAAAACTGTTTTTT. Protein sequence: CASSFRPGQGDEKLFF.

The chain couples TRBV10-3 to TRBJ1-5, with TRBD1 matching 8 bases. Germline loops: CDR1 ENHRY, CDR2 SYGVKD. CDR3 length: 17 residues. V gave up 2 bases and J gave up 2 bases; unmatched junction bases: 8. The CDR3 loop is CAISEKVDREGNQPQHF. Here the CDR3 DNA reads TGTGCCATCAGTGAGAAAGTGGACAGGGAGGGCAATCAGCCCCAGCATTTT.

This clonotype was counted many times. The J gene is TRBJ1-3, the V gene TRBV7-9, with D unclear. From germline, CDR1 is SEHNR and CDR2 FQNEAQ (reference sequence). The CDR3 sequence is 15 residues long. V was shortened by 5 bases and J by 1 base, with 12 bases between the two germline ends. The CDR3 sequence is CASSNQDLSGNTIYF. In DNA form, the CDR3 reads TGTGCCAGCAGCAATCAGGACCTGTCTGGAAACACCATATATTTT.

This clonotype was recorded many times. This chain joins TRBV19 and TRBJ1-3; no definite D call. V lost 9 bases to trimming and J lost 4 bases, with 10 bases between them. The CDR3 is 12 residues long. Germline V gene sequence: CDR1 LNHDA, CDR2 SQIVND (reference sequence). The CDR3 loop is CASSITGNTIYF. The CDR3 region has the DNA TGTGCCAGCAGCATAACGGGAAACACCATATATTTT.

This clonotype was seen repeatedly, ten times or more. The gene calls are TRBV6-2 or TRBV6-3 and TRBJ2-7, with D tentatively TRBD2 (6 bases). The V end was cut by 4 bases, the J end by 2 bases, with 12 bases between. CDR1 MNHEY and CDR2 SVGEGT come from the germline V gene. The CDR3 runs to 14 residues. The CDR3 DNA follows: TGTGCCAGCAGTTCTCAACAGCGGGCCTACGAGCAGTACTTC. It is translated as CASSSQQRAYEQYF.

The V and J genes are TRBV28 and TRBJ1-5, with D perhaps matching TRBD1 (5 bases). Germline V gives CDR1 MDHEN, CDR2 SYDVKM. This CDR3 has 14 amino acids. V lost 8 bases, J lost 0 bases, and 11 bases lay in between. This chain's CDR3 is CASGAQYSNQPQHF. The CDR3 DNA is TGTGCCAGCGGGGCACAGTATAGCAATCAGCCCCAGCATTTT.